A single sample gave rise to the 29 T cell receptor beta chains below, sequenced in a study of blood T cell repertoires in COVID-19. TCRdb keeps only in-frame clones here, not all; method: immunoSEQ multiplex PCR. The table includes about 93,000 clones, roughly nine tenths detected once. Sequencing was performed on peripheral blood. All receptors come from a human donor with active COVID-19. The donor label of this sample is uncertain.

A remark on this clone: This specimen includes other DNA sequences encoding the same CDR3. This rearrangement joins TRBV5-5 to TRBJ2-7; 7 bases align to TRBD2. Unmatched junction bases numbered 4, after V lost 0 bases and J lost 1 base. Germline-derived CDR1 and CDR2 are SGHKS and YYEKEE (reference sequence). This CDR3 contains 15 residues. The CDR3 coding sequence is TGTGCCAGCAGCTTGGCCCCGGGGGGTTCCTACGAGCAGTACTTC. Translating it yields CASSLAPGGSYEQYF. Full variable domain (outside the CDR3, taken from reference TRBV5-5 and TRBJ2-7): DAGVTQSPTHLIKTRGQQVTLRCSPISGHKSVSWYQQVLGQGPQFIFQYYEKEERGRGNFPDRFSARQFPNYSSELNVNALLLGDSALYLCASSLAPGGSYEQYFGPGTRLTVT.

The V call is TRBV6-5, the J call TRBJ2-5, with D possibly being TRBD1 (5 bases). The germline gives CDR1 MNHEY, CDR2 SVGAGI. There are 14 residues in the CDR3. Trimming left V 7 bases short and J 5 bases short, with 17 bases between. CDR3 bases: TGTGCCAGCACTTCGTCAGGGTTCGGGGAGACCCAGTACTTC. Protein sequence: CASTSSGFGETQYF.

CDR3 bases: TGTGCCAGCAGCGGGACAGGGGGCTACGAGCAGTACTTC. This codes for CASSGTGGYEQYF. The chain employs TRBV7-6 and TRBJ2-7; TRBD1 aligns across 11 bases. This CDR3 comprises 13 residues. Germline CDR1 and CDR2: SGHVS and FNYEAQ. The V gene end was trimmed by 5 bases and the J gene end by 3 bases; junction bases not matched to a gene: 0.

This clone is a singleton in its sample. The chain carries TRBV3-1 (or the pseudogene TRBV3-2) and TRBJ1-2; the match to TRBD1 covers 8 bases. This CDR3 is built from 14 residues. Trimming removed 2 bases from V and 8 bases from J; junction bases left unmatched: 7. CDR1 is LGHDT and CDR2 is YNNKEL in the germline V gene (reference sequence). The CDR3 nucleotides are TGTGCCAGCAGCCAACATACAGGGGGTCGGGGCTACACCTTC. Translated, it gives CASSQHTGGRGYTF.

This sequence joins TRBV5-6 and TRBJ1-2; 8 positions agree with TRBD1. Trimming took 4 bases from V and 7 from J; bases not matched to a gene: 15. Germline lookup yields CDR1 SGHDT and CDR2 YYEEEE. This CDR3 is 16 amino acids long. The CDR3 reads CASSPRVTGTGSGYTF. CDR3 bases: TGTGCCAGCAGCCCAAGGGTAACCGGGACAGGATCTGGCTACACCTTC.

This chain uses TRBV4-2 with TRBJ1-1, with TRBD1 as a possible D gene (5 bases). Germline lookup yields CDR1 LGHNA and CDR2 YNFKEQ. V lost 4 bases and J lost 4, with 16 bases in between. CDR3 size: 15 residues. This chain's CDR3 is CASSLSAGSSTEAFF. For the CDR3, the DNA is TGTGCCAGCAGCCTATCCGCAGGGTCGAGCACTGAAGCTTTCTTT.

This chain uses TRBV7-6 with TRBJ2-1, with TRBD2 matching 10 bases. This CDR3 is built from 16 residues. The V gene's germline CDR1 is SGHVS and CDR2 FNYEAQ. V lost 0 bases, J lost 8 bases, and 7 bases stayed unmatched. As DNA, the CDR3 is TGTGCCAGCAGCTTAGCGTGGAGCGGGGGGGCCCATGAGCAGTTCTTC. It encodes CASSLAWSGGAHEQFF.

The rearrangement links TRBV19 to TRBJ1-6; 9 bases fit TRBD1. Germline assignment: CDR1 LNHDA and CDR2 SQIVND (reference sequence). This CDR3 has 16 residues. Germline trimming cut 7 bases from V and 8 bases from J; bases unmatched to any gene: 12. The CDR3 sequence is CASNPYRGRGDSPLHF. CDR3 in DNA: TGTGCCAGTAATCCATACAGGGGGCGCGGAGATTCACCCCTCCACTTT.

The chain couples TRBV4-1 to TRBJ1-4, with D maybe TRBD1 (6 bases). The V gene's germline CDR1 is MGHRA and CDR2 YSYEKL. The V gene lost 1 base and the J gene lost 4 bases, with 10 bases spanning the gap. This CDR3 is built from 15 residues. This CDR3 is CASSQGGRGNEKLFF. The DNA for the CDR3 is TGCGCCAGCAGCCAAGGGGGCAGGGGTAATGAAAAACTGTTTTTT.

The rearrangement uses TRBV10-1 and TRBJ2-3, with TRBD2 matching over 10 bases. This CDR3 region has 18 residues. V trimming: 0 bases; J trimming: 1 base; junction bases outside the gene matches: 7. Germline V CDR1 and CDR2: WNHNN, SYGVQD (reference sequence). The CDR3, as DNA: TGCGCCAGCAGTGAGTCGACTCCTAGCGGGGGCCGCACAGATACGCAGTATTTT. Translation gives CASSESTPSGGRTDTQYF.

The rearrangement uses TRBV4-3 and TRBJ2-1; TRBD2 agrees at 13 bases. V lost 4 bases and J lost 8; bases outside the gene matches: 5. Per the germline V gene, CDR1 is LGHNA and CDR2 is YSLEER. The CDR3 spans 15 residues. This CDR3 is CASSPGTSGVDEQFF. DNA of the CDR3: TGCGCCAGCAGCCCTGGGACTAGCGGGGTCGATGAGCAGTTCTTC.

This sequence joins TRBV18 and TRBJ1-1; 7 bases match TRBD1. The CDR3 length is 13 residues. Germline V CDR1 and CDR2: KGHSH, LQKENI. V dropped 4 bases and J dropped 6; count of bases not matched to a gene: 5. The CDR3 here is CASSQGALAEAFF. The CDR3 DNA reads as TGTGCCAGCTCACAGGGGGCTCTGGCTGAAGCTTTCTTT.

The V gene is TRBV5-4, the J gene TRBJ2-3, with a weak D call TRBD2 (6 bases). CDR1 SGHNT and CDR2 YYREEE come from the germline V gene (reference sequence). V lost 5 bases and J lost 1, with 11 bases in between. The CDR3 has 14 amino acids. The CDR3 DNA reads TGTGCCAGCAGTCCTCGCGGGGGCACAGATACGCAGTATTTT. Amino acids: CASSPRGGTDTQYF.

In its sample, this clone was seen a few times. The chain uses TRBV7-9 and TRBJ1-2, with 9 bases identical to TRBD1. J was trimmed by 4 bases and V by 5 bases; bases with no gene match: 8. The V gene's germline CDR1 is SEHNR and CDR2 FQNEAQ (reference sequence). This CDR3 comprises 15 residues. The CDR3 sequence: CASSTTQGASYGYTF. CDR3 DNA: TGTGCCAGCAGCACAACACAGGGGGCAAGCTATGGCTACACCTTC.

This clone was recorded only once. The chain has TRBV7-3 and TRBJ2-2; perhaps TRBD2 as D (6 bases). CDR3 size: 15 residues. Per the germline V gene, CDR1 is SGHTA and CDR2 is FQGTGA. V was trimmed by 5 bases and J by 5 bases, leaving 15 bases between them. The CDR3 region is CASSPGTEGTGELFF. The CDR3 DNA sequence: TGTGCCAGCAGCCCCGGGACTGAGGGGACCGGGGAGCTGTTTTTT.

V usage is TRBV5-6 and J usage is TRBJ1-2; maybe TRBD1 (6 bases). Germline loops: CDR1 SGHDT, CDR2 YYEEEE. The germline V and J ends were trimmed by 2 bases and 0 bases, with 20 bases remaining between them. This CDR3 spans 18 amino acids. CDR3 sequence reads: CASSLRPGHRLSNYGYTF. For the CDR3, the DNA is TGTGCCAGCAGCTTAAGACCGGGACACCGACTCTCTAACTATGGCTACACCTTC. Drawing the rest from reference TRBV5-6 and TRBJ1-2, the complete variable domain is DAGVTQSPTHLIKTRGQQVTLRCSPKSGHDTVSWYQQALGQGPQFIFQYYEEEERQRGNFPDRFSGHQFPNYSSELNVNALLLGDSALYLCASSLRPGHRLSNYGYTFGSGTRLTVV.

V usage is TRBV2 and J usage is TRBJ1-2; D is unresolved. From germline, CDR1 is SNHLY and CDR2 FYNNEI. Trimming shortened V by 0 bases and J by 9 bases, and 8 bases separated the two germline ends. This CDR3 has 12 amino acids. The CDR3 protein is CASSEAGCRYTF. CDR3 sequence (DNA): TGTGCCAGCAGTGAAGCGGGCTGTCGCTACACCTTC.

The chain joins TRBV28 to TRBJ2-3, with 12 bases matching TRBD1. The CDR3 length is 16 residues. CDR1 MDHEN and CDR2 SYDVKM come from the germline V gene. Unmatched junction bases numbered 10, after V lost 6 bases and J lost 6 bases. DNA for the CDR3: TGTGCCAGCAGGCCCGTCCGGGACAGGGGGCTGGATACGCAGTATTTT. Protein sequence: CASRPVRDRGLDTQYF.

V usage is TRBV5-5 and J usage is TRBJ1-6; D might be TRBD1 (6 bases). The CDR3 is 17 amino acids. Germline V gene sequence: CDR1 SGHKS, CDR2 YYEKEE (reference sequence). Trimming shortened V by 6 bases and J by 8 bases, and 24 bases separated the two germline ends. In DNA form, the CDR3 reads TGTGCCAGCACATACGATCCGGCAGGGGTGGGCTATTCACCCCTCCACTTT. Its translation: CASTYDPAGVGYSPLHF.

The gene calls are TRBV7-2 and TRBJ2-1, with D tentatively TRBD1 (6 bases). Trimming took 4 bases from V and 4 from J, leaving 8 bases between them. This CDR3 contains 13 residues. Looked up from germline, CDR1 is SGHTA and CDR2 is FQGNSA. The CDR3 protein is CASSSQGYNEQFF. The CDR3 nucleotides are TGTGCCAGCAGCTCGCAGGGGTACAATGAGCAGTTCTTC.

The chain combines TRBV2 with TRBJ1-3; 7 bases line up with TRBD1. CDR1 and CDR2 (germline): SNHLY, FYNNEI. This CDR3 spans 15 amino acids. The J segment lost 4 bases and the V segment lost 4 bases, leaving 7 bases of the junction unmatched. CDR3 bases: TGTGCCAGCAGTGTAGGGGGCGCGAGAGGAAACACCATATATTTT. Translated: CASSVGGARGNTIYF.

The chain couples TRBV6-6 to TRBJ2-5; the match to TRBD2 covers 11 bases. This CDR3 spans 16 amino acids. V trimming: 6 bases; J trimming: 2 bases; junction bases outside the gene matches: 8. Germline CDR1 and CDR2: MNHNY and SVGAGI (reference sequence). In nucleotides, the CDR3 is TGTGCCAGCAGCGATCGACTAGCGGGGTGGCAAGAGACCCAGTACTTC. Residues: CASSDRLAGWQETQYF.

The gene calls are TRBV19 and TRBJ1-2; possibly TRBD1 for D (6 bases). The CDR3 has 14 residues. Germline V gene sequence: CDR1 LNHDA, CDR2 SQIVND (reference sequence). Trimming removed 4 bases at V and 5 bases at J, with 14 bases between. CDR3 loop: CASSSPGTLYGYTF. In DNA form, the CDR3 reads TGTGCCAGTAGTAGTCCCGGGACACTATATGGCTACACCTTC.

The V call is TRBV6-6, the J call TRBJ1-3; tentatively, D is TRBD1 (6 bases). Trimming cost V 4 bases and J 3 bases, with 13 bases left between them. The CDR3 covers 15 residues. Germline CDR1 is MNHNY and CDR2 is SVGAGI (reference sequence). The CDR3 DNA follows: TGTGCCAGCAGTTTACAGGGTGTTATTGGAAACACCATATATTTT. Its protein is CASSLQGVIGNTIYF.

The chain joins TRBV5-4 to TRBJ1-1; TRBD1 matches at 7 bases. Unmatched junction bases numbered 3, after V lost 4 bases and J lost 0 bases. Germline V gives CDR1 SGHNT, CDR2 YYREEE (reference sequence). The CDR3 extends over 14 amino acids. The CDR3 sequence: CASSPGGLNTEAFF. The CDR3 nucleotides read TGTGCCAGCAGCCCAGGGGGTTTGAACACTGAAGCTTTCTTT.

The chain is built from TRBV14 and TRBJ2-3; 7 nucleotides agree with TRBD2. The V segment lost 5 bases and the J segment 8 bases; nucleotides outside the gene matches: 7. This CDR3 spans 13 amino acids. The germline V gene encodes CDR1 SGHDN and CDR2 FVKESK. The CDR3 region has the DNA TGTGCCAGCAGCTTAAGACTAGCTGGTACGCAGTATTTT. This translates into CASSLRLAGTQYF.

The J gene is TRBJ2-7, the V gene TRBV11-2; TRBD2 matches 7 bases. CDR3 length: 16 amino acids. In germline, CDR1 is SGHAT, CDR2 FQNNGV. J gave up 5 bases and V 2 bases, and 12 bases lay outside the gene matches. The CDR3 protein is CASSLLSSGGLHEQYF. CDR3 bases: TGTGCCAGCAGCTTACTATCTAGCGGAGGTCTCCACGAGCAGTACTTC.

The V call is TRBV3-1 (or the pseudogene TRBV3-2), the J call TRBJ1-2; D not resolved. From germline, CDR1 is LGHDT and CDR2 YNNKEL (reference sequence). The CDR3 spans 15 residues. Trimming stripped 0 bases from V and 4 bases from J, with 12 bases between. Written as DNA, the CDR3 is TGTGCCAGCAGCCAAGAGCTCGCAGTTTCCTATGGCTACACCTTC. It codes for CASSQELAVSYGYTF.

This chain joins TRBV5-1 and TRBJ2-3; no reliable D call. CDR3 length equals 14 residues. Germline loops: CDR1 SGHRS, CDR2 YFSETQ. Trimming pared 3 bases from V and 2 bases from J, leaving 10 bases between. CDR3 DNA sequence: TGCGCCAGCAGCTCCCAACAGAACACAGATACGCAGTATTTT. Its protein product is CASSSQQNTDTQYF.